A single sample gave rise to the 2 T cell receptor beta chains below, sequenced in a study of chronic HIV infection and antiretroviral therapy. TCRdb called the 5' RACE reads again in MiXCR, with one record for every CDR3 protein. The repertoire includes 30,000 to 35,000 distinct CDR3 sequences, about 9.7% of them detected once, and under 3% sits in the top ten. Sequencing was performed on peripheral blood. The source of these receptors is an adult who had HIV and had not received antiretroviral therapy, or was an uninfected healthy control (not recorded which).

This clonotype was seen repeatedly, ten times or more. V is TRBV25-1 and J is TRBJ1-1, with D perhaps TRBD1 (5 bases). The CDR3 loop spans 13 amino acids. CDR1 and CDR2 from the germline V gene are MGHDK and SYGVNS. V was pared by 5 bases and J by 5 bases, with 12 bases between. The CDR3 sequence is CASSMKGATEAFF. CDR3 nucleotide sequence: TGTGCCAGCAGTATGAAAGGGGCTACTGAAGCTTTCTTT.

This clonotype has a count of ten or more. The chain carries TRBV29-1 and TRBJ2-2; 8 bases are a match to TRBD1. The V and J ends lost 5 bases and 8 bases, in that order; junction bases with no gene match: 10. This CDR3 comprises 14 residues. Looked up from germline, CDR1 is SQVTM and CDR2 is ANQGSEA. CDR3 protein: CSVRPQGATGELFF. As DNA, the CDR3 is TGCAGCGTTAGACCCCAGGGGGCCACGGGGGAGCTGTTTTTT.